This TCR beta chain was identified in a study of vaccination and CD4 T cells after COVID-19. TCRdb passed the PCR reads through MiXCR, listing each CDR3 protein once. The profile shows roughly 22,000 distinct CDR3 sequences, about three fifths of them singletons. General study points: Sampling was limited to relatively few convalescent patients, with no early post-infection timepoints studied. Post-vaccination reactive clonotypes (median roughly 41) did not differ significantly from post-infection (approximately 20).

Germline V gene data show CDR1 as DFQATT and CDR2 as SNEGSKA (reference sequence). CDR3 length: 13 residues. V lost 5 bases and J lost 7, with 15 bases in between. Concerning this clonotype: As yet, its antigen is unknown.

The TCR originated in a human donor who had recovered from COVID-19. J is TRBJ1-5 and V is TRBV20-1; D is undetermined. This material consisted of CD4+ T cells from blood, taken before SARS-CoV-2 vaccination. CDR3 residues: CSAPTSLIQPQHF. CDR3 nucleotides: TGCAGTGCTCCCACCTCACTAATACAGCCCCAGCATTTT.